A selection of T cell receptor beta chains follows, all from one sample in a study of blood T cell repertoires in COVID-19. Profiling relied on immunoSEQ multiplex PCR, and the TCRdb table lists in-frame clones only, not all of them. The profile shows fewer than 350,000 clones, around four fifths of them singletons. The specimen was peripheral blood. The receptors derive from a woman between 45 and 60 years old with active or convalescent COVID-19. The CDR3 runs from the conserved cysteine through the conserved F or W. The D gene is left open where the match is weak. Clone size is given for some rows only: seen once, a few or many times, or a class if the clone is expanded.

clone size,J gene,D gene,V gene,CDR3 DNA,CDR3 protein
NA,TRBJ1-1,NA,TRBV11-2,TGTGCCAGCAGCTTACGAACTGGGAACACTGAAGCTTTCTTT,CASSLRTGNTEAFF
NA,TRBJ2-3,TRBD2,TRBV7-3,TGTGCCAGCAGCTTAACAGCGGGGGGCGCGACAGATACGCAGTATTTT,CASSLTAGGATDTQYF
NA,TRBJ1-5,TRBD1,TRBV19,TGTGCCAGTAGTACGGACAGGGGCAATCAGCCCCAGCATTTT,CASSTDRGNQPQHF
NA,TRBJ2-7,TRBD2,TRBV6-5,TGTGCCAGCAGTTACGGGACTTCGGGGGGCGAGCAGTACTTC,CASSYGTSGGEQYF
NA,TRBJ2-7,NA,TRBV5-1,TGCGCCAGCAGCTTTGCGGGGATGGGGTACGAGCAGTACTTC,CASSFAGMGYEQYF
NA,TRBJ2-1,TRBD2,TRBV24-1,TGTGCCACCAGTGATTTATTTCGGGGGGGGGTGAATGAGCAGTTCTTC,CATSDLFRGGVNEQFF
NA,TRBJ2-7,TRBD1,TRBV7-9,TGTGCCAGCAGCATTCCGGGACAGGGACAGCCCTACGAGCAGTACTTC,CASSIPGQGQPYEQYF
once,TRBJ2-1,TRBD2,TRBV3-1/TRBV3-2,TGTGCCAGCAGCCAAGTCCTGGCGGGAGTGAGCTACAATGAGCAGTTCTTC,CASSQVLAGVSYNEQFF
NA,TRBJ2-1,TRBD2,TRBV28,TGTGCCAGCAGTCTCGGAGCGGGAGTGGGCGATGAGCAGTTCTTC,CASSLGAGVGDEQFF
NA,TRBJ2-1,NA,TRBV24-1,TGTGCCACCAGTGATCCGACTGTCCGCAATGAGCAGTTCTTC,CATSDPTVRNEQFF
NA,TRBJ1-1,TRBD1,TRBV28,TGTGCCAGCCGACTCCGACAGGGTACCTCTGAAGCTTTCTTT,CASRLRQGTSEAFF
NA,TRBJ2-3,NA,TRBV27,TGTGCCAGCGGAAGATCGCGGGGCAGCACAGATACGCAGTATTTT,CASGRSRGSTDTQYF
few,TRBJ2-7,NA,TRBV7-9,TGTGCCAGCAGCTTTGCACTAGGCGAGCAGTACTTC,CASSFALGEQYF
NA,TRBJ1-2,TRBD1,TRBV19,TGTGCCAGTAGGAGGGACAGGGACTGGTACGGCTACACCTTC,CASRRDRDWYGYTF
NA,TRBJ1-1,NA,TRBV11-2,TGTGCCAGCAGTAAGCAGGGGAGGAACACTGAAGCTTTCTTT,CASSKQGRNTEAFF
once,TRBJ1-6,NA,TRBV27,TGTGCCAGCAGTTTTATTACAGGGAGCTCCTATAATTCACCCCTCCACTTT,CASSFITGSSYNSPLHF